A selection of T cell receptor beta chains follows, all from one sample in a study of T cell repertoires in cytomegalovirus infection. A single record per CDR3 protein comes from TCRdb applying MiXCR to the reads. The sample lists approximately 730,000 distinct CDR3 sequences; around 35% were seen once. Their antigens remain unidentified. This sample comprised cultured PBMCs, obtained from culture after CMV antigen stimulation. The source of these receptors is a human donor in good health (CMV status not recorded). Some clones in this sample may be carry-over from other donors' samples. Both conserved end residues are part of each CDR3. The order of the fields is D gene, clone size, V gene, J gene, CDR3 DNA, CDR3 protein. D genes are given only for firm matches. Some rows mark clone size as missing; the rest say once, few, many or name a class of expanded clone.

>NA|NA|TRBV2|TRBJ2-7
TGTGCCAGCAGTATTACAGGGGGGGACTCCTACGAGCAGTACTTC
CASSITGGDSYEQYF
>TRBD1|few|TRBV7-2|TRBJ1-5
TGTGCCAGCAGCTTCGGGACAGGTCCTCAGCCCCAGCATTTT
CASSFGTGPQPQHF
>NA|many|TRBV7-2|TRBJ2-7
TGTGCCAGCAGCTTAGCGAGATGGAGCTCCTACGAGCAGTACTTC
CASSLARWSSYEQYF
>NA|NA|TRBV6-6|TRBJ1-2
TGTGCCAGCAGTCCGACCGCGCCGGGGGGCTTGTACTATGGCTACACCTTC
CASSPTAPGGLYYGYTF
>TRBD2|few|TRBV11-2|TRBJ2-1
TGTGCCAGCAGCTTAGATCTACCTAGCGGGATAGACAATGAGCAGTTCTTC
CASSLDLPSGIDNEQFF
>NA|NA|TRBV7-2|TRBJ2-4
TGTGCCAGCGTCCCCGGGGGTCTAGCCAAAAACATTCAGTACTTC
CASVPGGLAKNIQYF
>TRBD1|NA|TRBV29-1|TRBJ2-5
TGCAGCGTTGGGACAGGGGTGGGGGAGACCCAGTACTTC
CSVGTGVGETQYF
>TRBD1|NA|TRBV5-1|TRBJ2-1
TGCGCCAGCAGCTCCCGACTTACCCGGGACAGTTACAATGAGCAGTTCTTC
CASSSRLTRDSYNEQFF
>NA|NA|TRBV5-6|TRBJ1-4
TGTGCCAGCAGCCCCATAGGAGGCAGGGATTGGACTAATGAAAAACTGTTTTTT
CASSPIGGRDWTNEKLFF
>NA|NA|TRBV19|TRBJ2-1
TGTGCCAGTAGTATAGGGCTAGCAACCTACAATGAGCAGTTCTTC
CASSIGLATYNEQFF
>TRBD1|NA|TRBV6-1|TRBJ2-2
TGTGCCAGCAAATCATTCCCCGGGACAGTCAACACCGGGGAGCTGTTTTTT
CASKSFPGTVNTGELFF
>TRBD2|many|TRBV7-9|TRBJ2-3
TGTGCCAGCAGCACTGGAAGCGGGGATACAGATACGCAGTATTTT
CASSTGSGDTDTQYF
>TRBD1|NA|TRBV4-2|TRBJ1-2
TGTGCCAGCAGCCACACTAACCGACAGGGGACCCATGGCTACACCTTC
CASSHTNRQGTHGYTF
>NA|few|TRBV7-9|TRBJ1-1
TGTGCCAGCAGCTTATATGGGGGTAGGAACACTGAAGCTTTCTTT
CASSLYGGRNTEAFF
>NA|NA|TRBV6-8|TRBJ1-1
TGTGCCAGCGAGGCGGGGGGAGGGACTGAAGCTTTCTTT
CASEAGGGTEAFF
>TRBD2|NA|TRBV6-5|TRBJ2-2
TGTGCCAGCAGTTCTAGCGGGGGGGCCTTCGGGGAGCTGTTTTTT
CASSSSGGAFGELFF
>NA|few|TRBV6-6|TRBJ2-3
TGTGCCAGCAGTTACTCGCGCGGGTTGATGGATACGCAGTATTTT
CASSYSRGLMDTQYF
>TRBD1|NA|TRBV18|TRBJ1-1
TGTGCCAGCTCACCCAAACAGACGGACAGGGATCAGGCTTTCTTT
CASSPKQTDRDQAFF
>NA|NA|TRBV12-3/TRBV12-4|TRBJ1-1
TGTGCCAGCACCTGGAACACTGAAGCTTTCTTT
CASTWNTEAFF
>NA|NA|TRBV20-1|TRBJ2-1
TGCAGTGCTTTACCGGGGGGCTTACACAATGAGCAGTTCTTC
CSALPGGLHNEQFF
>NA|many|TRBV7-2|TRBJ1-5
TGTGCCAGCAGCCCCGGACAGACTTATCAGCCCCAGCATTTT
CASSPGQTYQPQHF
>TRBD1|few|TRBV5-4|TRBJ2-3
TGTGCCAGCACCGGGGGGACAGGGGGCACTGATACGCAGTATTTT
CASTGGTGGTDTQYF
>TRBD1|NA|TRBV7-6|TRBJ1-1
TGTGCCAGCAGCTTAGCCGGGACAGGGGGCGCGGGTGAAGCTTTCTTT
CASSLAGTGGAGEAFF
>TRBD1|few|TRBV12-3/TRBV12-4|TRBJ1-2
TGTGCCAGCAGTTTAGCCTACGTTGACAGGGGCCGGCTGAATGGCTACACCTTC
CASSLAYVDRGRLNGYTF
>NA|NA|TRBV5-1|TRBJ2-1
TGCGCCAGCAGGGGCTCCACGGGGGGCGGTGAGCAGTTCTTC
CASRGSTGGGEQFF
>NA|few|TRBV7-2|TRBJ2-5
TGTGCCAGCAGCTCGCTCTTGGCTCAAGAGACCCAGTACTTC
CASSSLLAQETQYF
>NA|few|TRBV9|TRBJ2-5
TGTGCCAGCAGCGTAGATCAGGAGACCCAGTACTTC
CASSVDQETQYF
>NA|NA|TRBV6-1|TRBJ2-6
TGTGCCAGCAGGATAGACAGCTCTGGGGCCAACGTCCTGACTTTC
CASRIDSSGANVLTF
>TRBD1|NA|TRBV11-2|TRBJ1-1
TGTGCCAGCAGCATGGGACAGGGGAGGGACACTGAAGCTTTCTTT
CASSMGQGRDTEAFF
>NA|few|TRBV6-2/TRBV6-3|TRBJ1-1
TGTGCCAGCAGATGGCCGGAGTTACCCAACACTGAAGCTTTCTTT
CASRWPELPNTEAFF
>NA|many|TRBV7-2|TRBJ1-4
TGTGCCAGCAGCCCCGGGGGACCAACTAATGAAAAACTGTTTTTT
CASSPGGPTNEKLFF
>TRBD2|NA|TRBV20-1|TRBJ2-3
TGCAGTGCTAGCGGGGGGGCGGATACGCAGTATTTT
CSASGGADTQYF
>NA|few|TRBV25-1|TRBJ2-2
TGTGCCAGCAGTGACATGAACACCGGGGAGCTGTTTTTT
CASSDMNTGELFF
>TRBD2|NA|TRBV7-9|TRBJ2-3
TGTGCCAGCAGCTTAAGAACTAGCGGGAGTCATGATACGCAGTATTTT
CASSLRTSGSHDTQYF
>NA|NA|TRBV7-2|TRBJ2-5
TGTGCCAGCAGCTTAGTGGCGGGGATCAAAGAGACCCAGTACTTC
CASSLVAGIKETQYF
>TRBD1|few|TRBV11-2|TRBJ1-3
TGTGCCAGCAGCTCCTTAGTTTGGGACAGGCTTCCCAACTCTGGAAACACCATATATTTT
CASSSLVWDRLPNSGNTIYF